The 10 T cell receptor beta chains given below trace back to one sample, sequenced in a study of OX40 agonist ivuxolimab in advanced cancers. Clones were sequenced by immunoSEQ multiplex PCR, and TCRdb holds only the in-frame ones, with some missing. The table lists around 67,000 clones, 75% to 90% of them singletons. The source was CD4+ or CD8+ T cells sorted from blood, collected in a trial of the OX40 agonist ivuxolimab. These receptor sequences come from an adult with an advanced solid tumor such as melanoma, head and neck, liver or kidney cancer.

The V gene is TRBV6-6, the J gene TRBJ2-5, with D hard to call. The V end was cut by 0 bases, the J end by 5 bases, with 7 bases between. The CDR3 runs to 13 residues. Germline V lookup: CDR1 MNHNY, CDR2 SVGAGI (reference sequence). The CDR3 nucleotides are TGTGCCAGCAGTTACTCGAGTATGGAGACCCAGTACTTC. Its translation: CASSYSSMETQYF.

A word on this clone: This sample also contains other DNA sequences that code for the same CDR3. The rearrangement joins TRBV6-1 to TRBJ2-7; 7 nucleotides match TRBD2. Unmatched junction bases numbered 6, after V lost 6 bases and J lost 4 bases. This CDR3 has 13 amino acids. Germline CDR1 reads MNHNS; CDR2 reads SASEGT. As DNA, the CDR3 is TGTGCCAGCAGCGCTGGGGGGGGATACGAGCAGTACTTC. The encoded protein is CASSAGGGYEQYF.

This chain joins TRBV6-1 and TRBJ2-5, with 7 nucleotides matching TRBD1. This CDR3 spans 15 amino acids. The junction had 9 bases not matched to a gene; V was cut back by 4 bases and J by 4 bases. Germline assignment: CDR1 MNHNS and CDR2 SASEGT. This CDR3 reads CASSATQGRTETQYF. The CDR3 nucleotides are TGTGCCAGCAGTGCTACACAGGGGCGGACAGAGACCCAGTACTTC.

J is TRBJ2-1 and V is TRBV7-6; D remains unclear. V gave up 1 base and J gave up 0 bases, with 10 bases separating them. Germline CDR1 and CDR2: SGHVS and FNYEAQ. The CDR3 is 16 residues long. CDR3 loop: CASSLVSGSSYNEQFF. In nucleotides, the CDR3 is TGTGCCAGCAGCTTAGTTTCTGGCAGCTCCTACAATGAGCAGTTCTTC.

This chain connects TRBV5-4 to TRBJ1-4; no reliable D call. The CDR3 is 13 residues long. V lost 4 bases, J lost 4 bases, and 8 bases lay in between. Germline lookup yields CDR1 SGHNT and CDR2 YYREEE (reference sequence). The CDR3 here is CASSRWGNEKLFF. The DNA for the CDR3 is TGTGCCAGCAGCCGGTGGGGTAATGAAAAACTGTTTTTT.

The chain has TRBV4-3 and TRBJ2-2, with TRBD1 as a possible D gene (5 bases). V was shortened by 1 base and J by 4 bases, with 13 bases between the two germline ends. The CDR3 spans 16 residues. Germline values: CDR1 LGHNA, CDR2 YSLEER. CDR3 nucleotides: TGCGCCAGCAGCCAAGCGGCAGGGTCAGGCACCGGGGAGCTGTTTTTT. This codes for CASSQAAGSGTGELFF.

The genes are TRBV28 and TRBJ2-1; D unresolved. CDR1 is MDHEN and CDR2 is SYDVKM in the germline V gene. This CDR3 spans 11 amino acids. Trimming removed 4 bases at V and 7 bases at J, with 5 bases between. The CDR3 coding sequence is TGTGCCAGCAGTTGGAATAATGAGCAGTTCTTC. Translation: CASSWNNEQFF. Combining the CDR3 with reference TRBV28 and TRBJ2-1 gives the whole variable domain DVKVTQSSRYLVKRTGEKVFLECVQDMDHENMFWYRQDPGLGLRLIYFSYDVKMKEKGDIPEGYSVSREKKERFSLILESASTNQTSMYLCASSWNNEQFFGPGTRLTVL.

The rearrangement links TRBV7-6 to TRBJ1-3; no firm D call. The V end lost 1 base, the J end lost 0 bases, and 10 bases lay between the germline ends. The CDR3 covers 16 residues. The germline V gene has CDR1 SGHVS and CDR2 FNYEAQ. The CDR3 DNA sequence: TGTGCCAGCAGCTTAGGCGTCCAATTCTCTGGAAACACCATATATTTT. This codes for CASSLGVQFSGNTIYF.

The chain is built from TRBV7-2 and TRBJ2-4; TRBD2 matches 13 bases. J lost 3 bases, V lost 5 bases, and 7 bases had no gene match. Germline V gives CDR1 SGHTA, CDR2 FQGNSA. The CDR3 contains 17 residues. For the CDR3, the DNA is TGTGCCAGCAGCCGAACTAGCGGGGGGGCCGGCAAAAACATTCAGTACTTC. The encoded protein is CASSRTSGGAGKNIQYF.

As regards this clone: At one end, the junction sequence differs from germline, possibly due to a read error. Other DNA sequences from this sample encode an identical CDR3 as well. This chain links TRBV9 with TRBJ2-7; TRBD1 or TRBD2 may be the D gene (5 bases each). This CDR3 is built from 17 residues. Germline values: CDR1 SGDLS, CDR2 YYNGEE. The chain's CDR3 is CASSVDPIGPLGEEQYF. The CDR3 bases are TGCGCCAGCAGCGTAGATCCGATTGGACCCCTGGGGGAAGAGCAGTACTTC. Filled out from reference TRBV9 and TRBJ2-7, the complete variable domain reads DSGVTQTPKHLITATGQRVTLRCSPRSGDLSVYWYQQSLDQGLQFLIQYYNGEERAKGNILERFSAQQFPDLHSELNLSSLELGDSALYFCASSVDPIGPLGEEQYFGPGTRLTVT.